This T cell receptor beta chain was recovered during a study of cytomegalovirus exposure and HLA in healthy donors. Study-wide points: The authors enumerated 164 TCR beta chains as linked to cytomegalovirus.

A multiplex PCR was run with 60 Vbeta primers and 13 Jbeta primers. Clones were read by immunoSEQ multiplex PCR, and TCRdb kept only the in-frame ones, dropping some. This sample has tens of thousands of clones, with about 80% found just once. Per germline, CDR1 MNHNS and CDR2 SASEGT. J gave up 2 bases and V 3 bases, and 2 bases lay outside the gene matches. The CDR3 runs 14 residues. The sample holds many counts of this clone. The antigen is undetermined. This clonotype originated in a woman aged 50 to 60 in good health and CMV-seropositive. Sequencing input: PBMCs. The chain is built from TRBV6-1 and TRBJ2-7; 9 nucleotides line up with TRBD1. CDR3 in DNA: TGTGCCAGCAGTGACGGGACAGGGACCTACGAGCAGTACGTC. The encoded protein is CASSDGTGTYEQYV.